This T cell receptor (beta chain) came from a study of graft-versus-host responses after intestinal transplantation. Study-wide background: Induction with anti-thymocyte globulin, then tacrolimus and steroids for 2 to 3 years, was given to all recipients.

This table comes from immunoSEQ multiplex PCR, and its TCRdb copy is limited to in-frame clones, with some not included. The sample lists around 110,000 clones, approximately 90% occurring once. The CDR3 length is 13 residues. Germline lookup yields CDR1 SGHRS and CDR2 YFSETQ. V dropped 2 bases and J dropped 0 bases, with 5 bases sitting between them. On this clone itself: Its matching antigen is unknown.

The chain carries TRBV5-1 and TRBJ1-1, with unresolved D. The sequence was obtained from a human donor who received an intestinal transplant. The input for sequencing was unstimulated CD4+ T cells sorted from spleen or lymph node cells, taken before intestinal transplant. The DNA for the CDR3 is TGCGCCAGCAGCTTTACAATGAACACTGAAGCTTTCTTT. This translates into CASSFTMNTEAFF.